What follows is one TCR beta chain and its context. Its antigen is unknown. The time point is: cycle 4 day 1 (C4D1), after 5 to 7 weeks of nivolumab. All the patients suffered relapse after autologous stem cell transplantation, and brentuximab vedotin exposure differed. Isolated CD8+ T cells were derived from thawed PBMCs through magnetic negative selection. Classification of best responses gave complete response, partial response or progressive disease. The data derive from a study of PD-1 blockade in classical Hodgkin lymphoma. Study context: Nivolumab 3 mg/kg was given intravenously every 2 weeks. Study-wide findings and caveats: CD8+ TCR diversity did not rise significantly by C4D1, unlike CD4+.

V trimming: 4 bases; J trimming: 2 bases; junction bases outside the gene matches: 6. Germline CDR1 reads LNHNV; CDR2 reads YYDKDF (reference sequence). The CDR3 runs 16 residues. Profiling relied on immunoSEQ multiplex PCR, and the TCRdb table lists in-frame clones only, not all of them. The repertoire includes around 6,200 clones, approximately 70% of them detected once, and approximately 12% sits in the top ten. The rearrangement uses TRBV15 and TRBJ2-5; 11 nucleotides match TRBD2. This specimen consisted of CD8+ T cells from blood, obtained before the fourth cycle of nivolumab. The receptor was derived from a human donor with classical Hodgkin lymphoma. The CDR3 reads CATSNQLAGAQETQYF. CDR3 nucleotides: TGTGCCACCAGCAACCAACTAGCGGGAGCGCAAGAGACCCAGTACTTC.